This T cell receptor beta chain was identified during a study of T cell clonality in common variable immunodeficiency. Control and CVID samples contributed equal amounts of genomic DNA. Using immunoSEQ multiplex PCR, the repertoire was profiled, and TCRdb retains in-frame clones only, with some absent. The table lists tens of thousands of clones, with no singletons. Study outcomes and limitations: T cell subpopulation sequencing would be needed to explain CVID clonality. Compared with healthy controls, CVID subjects showed increased TCRbeta clonality, mostly in about a third. Repertoire-complication correlations in CVID were limited by patient heterogeneity.

The CDR3 spans 15 residues. CDR1 and CDR2 (germline): DFQATT, SNEGSKA (reference sequence). In its sample, this clone was seen many times. The antigen remains unidentified. The read is 3 residues too short to cover the CDR3 end, so that end is filled in from the germline J gene. This receptor was identified in a person aged 18 to 75 in good health. The chain has TRBV20-1 and TRBJ2-3; 9 positions agree with TRBD2. Sequences were obtained from peripheral blood mononuclear cells. The DNA read from the CDR3 is TGCAGTGCTTCTTTCCTAGCGGGAAAGTGGGGTGCG. Its translation is CSASFLAGKWGA. The whole CDR3 is CSASFLAGKWGAQYF.